This is a list of T cell receptor beta chains from one sample in a study of vaccination effects on CD4 cells after COVID-19. No antigen has been identified for these receptors. Sequencing used immunoSEQ multiplex PCR; TCRdb keeps in-frame clones, though not all of them. The data show 20,000 to 25,000 clones, approximately 69% seen once. Specimen: CD4+ T cells from PBMCs cultured with SARS-CoV-2 spike peptides, collected after COVID-19 vaccination. The receptors stem from a human donor who received a COVID-19 vaccine. Each CDR3 is given with its conserved first and last residue. Fields, in order: J gene, clone size, V gene, D gene, CDR3 length, CDR3 protein, CDR3 DNA. D genes are given only for firm matches. Not all rows give a size; the values are once, few, many and, for expanded clones, a class.

j_call: TRBJ2-2
clone_size: .
v_call: TRBV11-1
d_call: TRBD1
cdr3_length: 15
cdr3_aa: CASSPGQGAAGELFF
cdr3_nt: TGTGCCAGCAGCCCGGGACAGGGGGCAGCCGGGGAGCTGTTTTTT

j_call: TRBJ1-5
clone_size: .
v_call: TRBV12-3/TRBV12-4
d_call: .
cdr3_length: 13
cdr3_aa: CASSQQSGQPQHF
cdr3_nt: TGTGCCAGCAGTCAGCAATCGGGTCAGCCCCAGCATTTT

j_call: TRBJ2-5
clone_size: .
v_call: TRBV7-8
d_call: .
cdr3_length: 14
cdr3_aa: CASSGRALQETQYF
cdr3_nt: TGTGCCAGCAGCGGCCGGGCATTACAAGAGACCCAGTACTTC

j_call: TRBJ2-3
clone_size: .
v_call: TRBV10-1
d_call: TRBD2
cdr3_length: 14
cdr3_aa: CASSASGGTDTQYF
cdr3_nt: TGCGCCAGCAGCGCTAGCGGGGGCACAGATACGCAGTATTTT

j_call: TRBJ2-1
clone_size: .
v_call: TRBV6-5
d_call: TRBD1
cdr3_length: 13
cdr3_aa: CASRGTGYNEQFF
cdr3_nt: TGTGCCAGCAGGGGGACAGGGTACAATGAGCAGTTCTTC

j_call: TRBJ1-5
clone_size: .
v_call: TRBV6-5
d_call: .
cdr3_length: 12
cdr3_aa: CASSRPGQPQHF
cdr3_nt: TGTGCCAGCAGTCGACCGGGCCAGCCCCAGCATTTT

j_call: TRBJ1-2
clone_size: .
v_call: TRBV19
d_call: .
cdr3_length: 16
cdr3_aa: CASTLVYRQLNYGYTF
cdr3_nt: TGTGCCAGTACCCTAGTATACAGACAGCTTAACTATGGCTACACCTTC

j_call: TRBJ1-5
clone_size: .
v_call: TRBV7-2
d_call: .
cdr3_length: 12
cdr3_aa: CASSFDSEPQHF
cdr3_nt: TGTGCCAGCAGCTTTGATAGTGAGCCCCAGCATTTT

j_call: TRBJ2-3
clone_size: .
v_call: TRBV11-2
d_call: TRBD2
cdr3_length: 19
cdr3_aa: CASMGLAAGGRLGTDTQYF
cdr3_nt: TGTGCCAGCATGGGGTTGGCAGCGGGAGGAAGATTAGGCACAGATACGCAGTATTTT

j_call: TRBJ1-5
clone_size: .
v_call: TRBV7-2
d_call: TRBD1
cdr3_length: 13
cdr3_aa: CASSIRGDQPQHF
cdr3_nt: TGTGCCAGCAGCATCAGGGGGGATCAGCCCCAGCATTTT

j_call: TRBJ1-2
clone_size: .
v_call: TRBV30
d_call: TRBD1
cdr3_length: 13
cdr3_aa: CAWSLRTGSGYTF
cdr3_nt: TGTGCCTGGAGTTTAAGGACAGGGAGTGGCTACACCTTC

j_call: TRBJ2-2
clone_size: few
v_call: TRBV5-1
d_call: .
cdr3_length: 14
cdr3_aa: CASSLLLNTGELFF
cdr3_nt: TGCGCCAGCAGCTTACTCCTGAACACCGGGGAGCTGTTTTTT

j_call: TRBJ2-1
clone_size: once
v_call: TRBV2
d_call: .
cdr3_length: 14
cdr3_aa: CASSVQSSYNEQFF
cdr3_nt: TGTGCCAGCAGTGTTCAGAGCTCCTACAATGAGCAGTTCTTC

j_call: TRBJ1-5
clone_size: .
v_call: TRBV19
d_call: TRBD1
cdr3_length: 15
cdr3_aa: CASTLRQGTNQPQHF
cdr3_nt: TGTGCCAGTACCCTCCGACAGGGTACTAATCAGCCCCAGCATTTT

j_call: TRBJ1-2
clone_size: .
v_call: TRBV30
d_call: .
cdr3_length: 13
cdr3_aa: CAWSGARGYGYTF
cdr3_nt: TGTGCCTGGAGTGGTGCCCGGGGCTATGGCTACACCTTC

j_call: TRBJ1-1
clone_size: .
v_call: TRBV5-1
d_call: .
cdr3_length: 14
cdr3_aa: CASSSSQVNTEAFF
cdr3_nt: TGCGCCAGCAGCTCCTCACAGGTGAACACTGAAGCTTTCTTT

j_call: TRBJ2-3
clone_size: .
v_call: TRBV2
d_call: .
cdr3_length: 14
cdr3_aa: CASSDNYSTDTQYF
cdr3_nt: TGTGCCAGCAGTGATAACTACAGCACAGATACGCAGTATTTT

j_call: TRBJ2-5
clone_size: few
v_call: TRBV7-9
d_call: .
cdr3_length: 12
cdr3_aa: CASSFDWETQYF
cdr3_nt: TGTGCCAGCAGCTTCGACTGGGAGACCCAGTACTTC

j_call: TRBJ1-1
clone_size: .
v_call: TRBV3-1/TRBV3-2
d_call: .
cdr3_length: 14
cdr3_aa: CASSGGRLNTEAFF
cdr3_nt: TGTGCCAGCAGTGGGGGACGGCTGAACACTGAAGCTTTCTTT

j_call: TRBJ2-3
clone_size: once
v_call: TRBV9
d_call: .
cdr3_length: 17
cdr3_aa: CASSVEIESWDTDTQYF
cdr3_nt: TGTGCCAGCAGCGTAGAGATAGAAAGTTGGGACACAGATACGCAGTATTTT

j_call: TRBJ2-3
clone_size: once
v_call: TRBV12-3/TRBV12-4
d_call: .
cdr3_length: 13
cdr3_aa: CASSFALMDTQYF
cdr3_nt: TGTGCCAGCAGTTTTGCGTTGATGGATACGCAGTATTTT

j_call: TRBJ1-5
clone_size: .
v_call: TRBV19
d_call: TRBD1
cdr3_length: 14
cdr3_aa: CASTPGQGNQPQHF
cdr3_nt: TGTGCCAGTACCCCGGGACAGGGCAATCAGCCCCAGCATTTT

j_call: TRBJ1-2
clone_size: once
v_call: TRBV28
d_call: .
cdr3_length: 11
cdr3_aa: CASRQSYGYTF
cdr3_nt: TGTGCCAGCAGACAGTCGTATGGCTACACCTTC

j_call: TRBJ2-6
clone_size: .
v_call: TRBV25-1
d_call: .
cdr3_length: 14
cdr3_aa: CATRHSSGANVLTF
cdr3_nt: TGTGCCACAAGACATTCCTCTGGGGCCAACGTCCTGACTTTC

j_call: TRBJ2-1
clone_size: .
v_call: TRBV19
d_call: TRBD2
cdr3_length: 17
cdr3_aa: CASSIEAGTSGLNEQFF
cdr3_nt: TGTGCCAGTAGTATAGAGGCTGGGACTAGCGGACTCAATGAGCAGTTCTTC

j_call: TRBJ2-7
clone_size: .
v_call: TRBV3-1/TRBV3-2
d_call: TRBD2
cdr3_length: 18
cdr3_aa: CASSPDGTSGSSVYEQYF
cdr3_nt: TGTGCCAGCAGCCCAGATGGGACTAGCGGGAGTTCGGTCTACGAGCAGTACTTC

j_call: TRBJ1-4
clone_size: medium-sized
v_call: TRBV5-1
d_call: .
cdr3_length: 16
cdr3_aa: CASSLNGATRNEKLFF
cdr3_nt: TGCGCCAGCAGCCTAAATGGCGCGACGCGTAATGAAAAACTGTTTTTT

j_call: TRBJ1-6
clone_size: .
v_call: TRBV2
d_call: .
cdr3_length: 14
cdr3_aa: CASSEGLNNSPLHF
cdr3_nt: TGTGCCAGCAGTGAAGGTCTGAATAATTCACCCCTCCACTTT

j_call: TRBJ2-5
clone_size: .
v_call: TRBV7-9
d_call: .
cdr3_length: 14
cdr3_aa: CASSLASGAETQYF
cdr3_nt: TGTGCCAGCAGCTTAGCGTCGGGGGCAGAGACCCAGTACTTC

j_call: TRBJ1-5
clone_size: .
v_call: TRBV5-1
d_call: TRBD1
cdr3_length: 20
cdr3_aa: CASSLVRKGGQSHSNQPQHF
cdr3_nt: TGCGCCAGCAGCTTGGTACGAAAAGGGGGACAGTCTCATAGCAATCAGCCCCAGCATTTT

j_call: TRBJ2-1
clone_size: few
v_call: TRBV7-2
d_call: .
cdr3_length: 15
cdr3_aa: CASSLGGTQFNEQFF
cdr3_nt: TGTGCCAGCAGCTTAGGAGGTACTCAGTTCAATGAGCAGTTCTTC

j_call: TRBJ1-5
clone_size: .
v_call: TRBV7-6
d_call: TRBD1
cdr3_length: 22
cdr3_aa: CASSLPNWGQGAQWNSNQPQHF
cdr3_nt: TGTGCCAGCAGCTTACCGAATTGGGGACAGGGGGCACAGTGGAATAGCAATCAGCCCCAGCATTTT

j_call: TRBJ2-2
clone_size: .
v_call: TRBV2
d_call: .
cdr3_length: 15
cdr3_aa: CASSVDSGNTGELFF
cdr3_nt: TGTGCCAGCAGTGTTGACAGCGGGAACACCGGGGAGCTGTTTTTT

j_call: TRBJ1-6
clone_size: .
v_call: TRBV27
d_call: TRBD1
cdr3_length: 15
cdr3_aa: CASSSTRGWNSPLHF
cdr3_nt: TGTGCCAGCAGTTCTACCAGGGGGTGGAATTCACCCCTCCACTTT

j_call: TRBJ2-2
clone_size: .
v_call: TRBV7-2
d_call: TRBD2
cdr3_length: 15
cdr3_aa: CASSWTSQGTGELFF
cdr3_nt: TGTGCCAGCAGTTGGACTAGTCAAGGTACCGGGGAGCTGTTTTTT

j_call: TRBJ1-4
clone_size: .
v_call: TRBV18
d_call: .
cdr3_length: 15
cdr3_aa: CASSPPGRENEKLFF
cdr3_nt: TGTGCCAGCTCACCACCTGGCAGGGAGAATGAAAAACTGTTTTTT

j_call: TRBJ1-2
clone_size: .
v_call: TRBV9
d_call: .
cdr3_length: 15
cdr3_aa: CASSVVSWEGGGYTF
cdr3_nt: TGTGCCAGCAGCGTAGTTTCTTGGGAAGGAGGTGGCTACACCTTC

j_call: TRBJ1-4
clone_size: .
v_call: TRBV4-2
d_call: .
cdr3_length: 17
cdr3_aa: CASSPKRPDGQNEKLFF
cdr3_nt: TGTGCCAGCAGCCCCAAAAGGCCGGACGGACAAAATGAAAAACTGTTTTTT

j_call: TRBJ2-7
clone_size: .
v_call: TRBV7-2
d_call: .
cdr3_length: 13
cdr3_aa: CASSLGRVYEQYF
cdr3_nt: TGTGCCAGCAGCTTAGGGAGGGTATACGAGCAGTACTTC

j_call: TRBJ1-1
clone_size: .
v_call: TRBV10-1
d_call: .
cdr3_length: 12
cdr3_aa: CASSDQNTEAFF
cdr3_nt: TGCGCCAGCAGTGACCAGAACACTGAAGCTTTCTTT

j_call: TRBJ1-2
clone_size: once
v_call: TRBV3-1/TRBV3-2
d_call: .
cdr3_length: 14
cdr3_aa: CASSLEGDSYGYTF
cdr3_nt: TGTGCCAGCAGCCTGGAGGGGGATTCCTATGGCTACACCTTC

j_call: TRBJ1-3
clone_size: .
v_call: TRBV7-8
d_call: .
cdr3_length: 18
cdr3_aa: CASSLLGRNPFSGNTIYF
cdr3_nt: TGTGCCAGCAGCTTATTAGGTCGGAATCCATTCTCTGGAAACACCATATATTTT

j_call: TRBJ2-5
clone_size: few
v_call: TRBV4-1
d_call: TRBD2
cdr3_length: 17
cdr3_aa: CASSQGGLAGFQETQYF
cdr3_nt: TGCGCCAGCAGCCAAGGCGGTTTAGCGGGGTTCCAAGAGACCCAGTACTTC

j_call: TRBJ2-5
clone_size: .
v_call: TRBV4-1
d_call: .
cdr3_length: 13
cdr3_aa: CASRGTYQETQYF
cdr3_nt: TGCGCCAGCAGGGGAACATACCAAGAGACCCAGTACTTC

j_call: TRBJ2-1
clone_size: .
v_call: TRBV9
d_call: TRBD2
cdr3_length: 20
cdr3_aa: CASSPPGTSGGLSSYNEQFF
cdr3_nt: TGTGCCAGCAGCCCTCCCGGGACTAGCGGGGGCTTGAGCTCCTACAATGAGCAGTTCTTC

j_call: TRBJ1-2
clone_size: .
v_call: TRBV5-1
d_call: .
cdr3_length: 13
cdr3_aa: CASSFGEVYGYTF
cdr3_nt: TGCGCCAGCAGCTTCGGGGAGGTCTATGGCTACACCTTC

j_call: TRBJ1-1
clone_size: .
v_call: TRBV19
d_call: TRBD1
cdr3_length: 16
cdr3_aa: CASGFSRGTMNTEAFF
cdr3_nt: TGTGCCAGCGGCTTCAGCAGGGGGACCATGAACACTGAAGCTTTCTTT

j_call: TRBJ2-2
clone_size: .
v_call: TRBV11-2
d_call: .
cdr3_length: 14
cdr3_aa: CASSLGGETGELFF
cdr3_nt: TGTGCCAGCAGCTTAGGAGGGGAAACCGGGGAGCTGTTTTTT

j_call: TRBJ2-7
clone_size: .
v_call: TRBV7-2
d_call: .
cdr3_length: 13
cdr3_aa: CASSNRASYEQYF
cdr3_nt: TGTGCCAGCAGCAACAGGGCTTCCTACGAGCAGTACTTC

j_call: TRBJ2-7
clone_size: .
v_call: TRBV5-1
d_call: TRBD2
cdr3_length: 14
cdr3_aa: CASSLPGTINEQYF
cdr3_nt: TGCGCCAGCAGCTTGCCCGGGACTATTAACGAGCAGTACTTC

j_call: TRBJ1-2
clone_size: .
v_call: TRBV4-1
d_call: TRBD1
cdr3_length: 11
cdr3_aa: CASSQAGGRTF
cdr3_nt: TGCGCCAGCAGCCAAGCAGGGGGTCGCACCTTC